These 28 T cell receptor beta chains came from one sample sequenced in a study of OX40 agonist ivuxolimab in advanced cancers. The method was immunoSEQ multiplex PCR; TCRdb's version includes in-frame clones alone and lacks a portion of them. The data hold about 27,000 clones, with about 88% observed a single time. The starting material was CD4+ or CD8+ T cells sorted from blood, obtained in a trial of the OX40 agonist ivuxolimab. The source is an adult with an advanced solid tumor such as melanoma, head and neck, liver or kidney cancer.

The CDR3 nucleotides read TGTGCCAGCAGTTTAGAAGCACGGACAGGGGTACGGCACGAGCAGTACTTC. Protein product: CASSLEARTGVRHEQYF. The rearrangement links TRBV28 to TRBJ2-7, with TRBD1 matching 9 bases. The CDR3 runs 17 residues. Germline CDR1 reads MDHEN; CDR2 reads SYDVKM. The V segment lost 2 bases and the J segment 5 bases; nucleotides outside the gene matches: 13.

This clone was seen once. The gene calls are TRBV28 and TRBJ2-5; TRBD2 aligns across 9 bases. CDR3 length: 18 residues. Germline V CDR1 and CDR2: MDHEN, SYDVKM. The J segment lost 2 bases and the V segment lost 7 bases, leaving 17 bases of the junction unmatched. The CDR3 coding sequence is TGTGCCAGCACCCCTAGATGGGTTAGCGGGGGAGATCAAGAGACCCAGTACTTC. Translating gives CASTPRWVSGGDQETQYF.

Worth noting for this clone: This may be a read error, as it is one base from a much larger clone. The rearrangement uses TRBV6-5 and TRBJ2-1; D is ambiguous. Trimming removed 4 bases from V and 7 bases from J, with 5 bases in between. The CDR3 is 11 residues long. Germline CDR1 is MNHEY and CDR2 is SVGAGI. CDR3: CASSSGNEQFF. CDR3 nucleotide sequence: TGTGCCAGCAGTTCCGGAAATGAGCAGTTCTTC.

This chain connects TRBV14 to TRBJ2-5, with TRBD2 matching 11 bases. CDR3 length equals 17 residues. CDR1 is SGHDN, CDR2 FVKESK, per germline. The V gene end was trimmed by 1 base and the J gene end by 4 bases; junction bases not matched to a gene: 8. The CDR3 loop reads CASSQGRGLAGGETQYF. In nucleotides, the CDR3 is TGTGCCAGCAGCCAAGGGCGGGGCCTAGCGGGAGGAGAGACCCAGTACTTC.

This rearrangement joins TRBV9 to TRBJ1-4; D is ambiguous. This CDR3 has 10 amino acids. Germline CDR1 reads SGDLS; CDR2 reads YYNGEE. V dropped 7 bases and J dropped 11 bases, with 9 bases sitting between them. CDR3 nucleotide sequence: TGTGCCAGCTCACGAGGGAAACTGTTTTTT. This translates into CASSRGKLFF.

The J gene is TRBJ2-7, the V gene TRBV4-2; the match to TRBD2 covers 13 bases. In germline, CDR1 is LGHNA, CDR2 YNFKEQ. This CDR3 has 17 residues. J gave up 4 bases and V 1 base, and 7 bases lay outside the gene matches. In DNA form, the CDR3 reads TGTGCCAGCAGCCAAGGGGAAGGACTAGCGGGGGTATACGAGCAGTACTTC. Translating gives CASSQGEGLAGVYEQYF.

The rearrangement uses TRBV28 and TRBJ1-2; D uncertain. V lost 6 bases and J 4 bases, leaving 18 bases between the germline ends. There are 15 residues in the CDR3. CDR1 MDHEN and CDR2 SYDVKM come from the germline V gene. This chain's CDR3 is CASSQPTWSGYGYTF. The CDR3 DNA follows: TGTGCCAGCAGCCAACCCACCTGGTCAGGCTATGGCTACACCTTC.

This rearrangement joins TRBV19 to TRBJ2-3, with 10 nucleotides matching TRBD1. CDR3 length: 14 residues. J lost 6 bases, V lost 7 bases, and 7 bases had no gene match. In germline, CDR1 is LNHDA, CDR2 SQIVND (reference sequence). CDR3 residues: CASTPTGGADTQYF. The DNA for the CDR3 is TGTGCCAGTACCCCGACAGGGGGCGCGGATACGCAGTATTTT.

This chain joins TRBV7-3 and TRBJ2-3, with 7 bases identical to TRBD2. V shed 2 bases and J 4 bases; nucleotides not matched to a gene: 6. CDR1 and CDR2 from the germline V gene are SGHTA and FQGTGA. This CDR3 region has 15 residues. This CDR3 is CASSLVGGIPDTQYF. CDR3 sequence (DNA): TGTGCCAGCAGCTTAGTGGGGGGGATCCCAGATACGCAGTATTTT.

This chain uses TRBV11-3 with TRBJ2-1, with D tentatively TRBD1 (7 bases). This CDR3 contains 15 residues. The germline CDR1 and CDR2 sequences are SGHNT and YENEEA. The V end lost 5 bases, the J end lost 7 bases, and 18 bases lay between the germline ends. DNA of the CDR3: TGTGCCAGCAGCGTCAGGGGGGCCCTGGGGAATGAGCAGTTCTTC. Encoded protein: CASSVRGALGNEQFF.

This clone has just one count. In DNA, the CDR3 is TGTGCCAGCAGAAATCCGGGACTAGCGGGTTACAATGAGCAGTTCTTC. This gives the protein CASRNPGLAGYNEQFF. J is TRBJ2-1 and V is TRBV27, with 12 bases identical to TRBD2. This CDR3 spans 16 amino acids. Per the germline V gene, CDR1 is MNHEY and CDR2 is SMNVEV (reference sequence). J lost 4 bases, V lost 6 bases, and 7 bases had no gene match.

This clone was seen a single time. This chain connects TRBV4-1 to TRBJ1-5, with TRBD1 matching 8 bases. Germline trimming cut 2 bases from V and 6 bases from J; bases unmatched to any gene: 9. CDR3 size: 16 residues. Germline V gene data show CDR1 as MGHRA and CDR2 as YSYEKL. The CDR3 DNA is TGCGCCAGCAGCCAATTTGGACAGGGAGACATTCAGCCCCAGCATTTT. Residues: CASSQFGQGDIQPQHF.

The rearrangement links TRBV9 to TRBJ1-4; a weak D match, TRBD1 (6 bases). The CDR3 contains 14 residues. V was clipped by 3 bases and J by 4 bases, with 10 bases between them. The V gene's germline CDR1 is SGDLS and CDR2 YYNGEE. Here the CDR3 reads CASSGGTSNEKLFF. CDR3 nucleotides: TGTGCCAGCAGCGGCGGGACAAGTAATGAAAAACTGTTTTTT.

The chain uses TRBV29-1 and TRBJ1-4; 9 bases map to TRBD1. The V gene's germline CDR1 is SQVTM and CDR2 ANQGSEA. The trim removed 7 bases at V and 7 bases at J, leaving 16 bases unmatched. The CDR3 covers 16 residues. CDR3 region: CSARMGTGTLGEKLFF. DNA for the CDR3: TGCAGCGCGCGAATGGGGACAGGGACTCTCGGTGAAAAACTGTTTTTT.

The chain has TRBV9 and TRBJ1-4, with D perhaps TRBD1 (5 bases). The V and J ends lost 4 bases and 6 bases respectively, with 19 bases between them. This CDR3 comprises 16 residues. Germline V gene lookup returns CDR1 SGDLS and CDR2 YYNGEE. The CDR3 is CASSHDRRGGDEKLFF. CDR3 nucleotides: TGTGCCAGCAGCCATGATCGTCGCGGGGGAGATGAAAAACTGTTTTTT.

This chain connects TRBV5-1 to TRBJ2-1, with 9 positions matching TRBD2. Per the germline V gene, CDR1 is SGHRS and CDR2 is YFSETQ. CDR3 length: 18 residues. J was trimmed by 4 bases and V by 4 bases; bases with no gene match: 15. This CDR3 reads CASSGRSSGGFSYNEQFF. CDR3 nucleotides: TGCGCCAGCAGCGGGCGGAGTAGCGGGGGTTTTTCATACAATGAGCAGTTCTTC.

The chain has TRBV13 and TRBJ2-7; possibly TRBD1 or TRBD2 for D (6 bases each). This CDR3 has 15 amino acids. Germline V gene sequence: CDR1 PRHDT, CDR2 FYEKMQ (reference sequence). V was clipped by 0 bases and J by 0 bases, with 9 bases between them. CDR3 residues: CASSLGGGGSYEQYF. The DNA for the CDR3 is TGTGCCAGCAGCTTAGGGGGGGGCGGCTCCTACGAGCAGTACTTC.

This sequence joins TRBV14 and TRBJ1-2, with 8 nucleotides matching TRBD1. CDR1 and CDR2 (germline): SGHDN, FVKESK. The length of the CDR3 is 16 residues. J was trimmed by 8 bases and V by 3 bases; bases with no gene match: 14. The CDR3 nucleotides are TGTGCCAGCAGCCATCAAGGGCCAGGGGGCGCGGGGGGCTACACCTTC. Its protein is CASSHQGPGGAGGYTF.

The chain uses TRBV7-9 and TRBJ2-7; 8 nucleotides agree with TRBD1. V lost 8 bases, J lost 0 bases, and 3 bases stayed unmatched. The CDR3 runs 13 residues. Germline values: CDR1 SEHNR, CDR2 FQNEAQ (reference sequence). The CDR3 DNA follows: TGTGCCAGCCGGGACAGGTCCTCCTACGAGCAGTACTTC. It codes for CASRDRSSYEQYF.

The V and J genes are TRBV28 and TRBJ1-5; tentatively, D is TRBD1 (5 bases). Looked up from germline, CDR1 is MDHEN and CDR2 is SYDVKM. This CDR3 contains 16 residues. V was pared by 4 bases and J by 6 bases, with 19 bases between. The CDR3 nucleotides are TGTGCCAGCAGTTGGCAACCGACAGCTTACAGTCAGCCCCAGCATTTT. Protein: CASSWQPTAYSQPQHF.

The V gene is TRBV9, the J gene TRBJ2-7; D perhaps matches TRBD2 (6 bases). Trimming took 2 bases from V and 3 from J, leaving 12 bases between them. Germline lookup yields CDR1 SGDLS and CDR2 YYNGEE. The length of the CDR3 is 14 residues. This CDR3 is CASSVSGVVYEQYF. Here the CDR3 DNA reads TGTGCCAGCAGCGTCTCGGGAGTCGTCTACGAGCAGTACTTC.

The CDR3, as DNA: TGTGCCAGCAGTCTTGCTAGGGGACAAGAGACCCAGTACTTC. Its translation is CASSLARGQETQYF. The rearrangement links TRBV6-8 to TRBJ2-5, with D possibly TRBD1 on 5 matching bases. The CDR3 contains 14 residues. Germline V gene sequence: CDR1 MNHGY, CDR2 SAAAGT. V lost 5 bases, J lost 2 bases, and 12 bases lay in between.

The V call is TRBV9, the J call TRBJ1-2; 9 bases match TRBD1. The CDR3 loop spans 16 amino acids. The germline CDR1 and CDR2 sequences are SGDLS and YYNGEE. The J segment lost 6 bases and the V segment lost 4 bases, leaving 13 bases of the junction unmatched. The CDR3 sequence: CASSTPYGQGRHGYTF. The CDR3 DNA is TGTGCCAGCAGCACCCCTTACGGACAGGGGAGGCATGGCTACACCTTC.

The chain recombines TRBV10-3 with TRBJ2-2; possibly TRBD1 for D (6 bases). CDR3 length equals 15 residues. Per germline, CDR1 ENHRY and CDR2 SYGVKD. V was trimmed by 3 bases and J by 7 bases, leaving 15 bases between them. The CDR3 bases are TGTGCCATCAGTGAATCCCAACAGGGAATCGGGGAGCTGTTTTTT. Its protein is CAISESQQGIGELFF.

The chain combines TRBV5-1 with TRBJ2-4; D possibly corresponds to TRBD1 (5 bases). CDR3 length: 17 amino acids. The V and J ends lost 1 base and 0 bases respectively, with 14 bases between them. Germline loops: CDR1 SGHRS, CDR2 YFSETQ. CDR3 sequence (DNA): TGCGCCAGCAGCTTGTATTTGCACAGGTCAGCCAAAAACATTCAGTACTTC. This translates into CASSLYLHRSAKNIQYF. The full variable domain, completed using reference TRBV5-1 and TRBJ2-4, is KAGVTQTPRYLIKTRGQQVTLSCSPISGHRSVSWYQQTPGQGLQFLFEYFSETQRNKGNFPGRFSGRQFSNSRSEMNVSTLELGDSALYLCASSLYLHRSAKNIQYFGAGTRLSVL.

The rearrangement uses TRBV9 and TRBJ2-1; D not certain. Germline CDR1 is SGDLS and CDR2 is YYNGEE. CDR3 length: 13 amino acids. V was clipped by 0 bases and J by 7 bases, with 8 bases between them. CDR3 nucleotide sequence: TGTGCCAGCAGCGTAGGGTCCCTAAATGAGCAGTTCTTC. Amino acids: CASSVGSLNEQFF.

This chain uses TRBV27 with TRBJ2-5, with D maybe TRBD2 (5 bases). CDR3 length: 20 amino acids. Trimming left V 8 bases short and J 2 bases short, with 33 bases between. The V gene's germline CDR1 is MNHEY and CDR2 SMNVEV (reference sequence). CDR3 coding DNA: TGTGCCAGCCGCCGTCTGAATCGGGGTGGAATTCGCAGGCCTCAAGAGACCCAGTACTTC. This codes for CASRRLNRGGIRRPQETQYF.

V usage is TRBV5-1 and J usage is TRBJ2-5; the D call may be TRBD1 or TRBD2 (5 bases each). Germline V lookup: CDR1 SGHRS, CDR2 YFSETQ. Between the trimmed V and J ends, which lost 4 bases and 4 bases, there was a span of 14 bases. This CDR3 contains 14 residues. CDR3 residues: CASSVGTFTETQYF. CDR3 bases: TGCGCCAGCAGCGTCGGGACCTTTACAGAGACCCAGTACTTC.